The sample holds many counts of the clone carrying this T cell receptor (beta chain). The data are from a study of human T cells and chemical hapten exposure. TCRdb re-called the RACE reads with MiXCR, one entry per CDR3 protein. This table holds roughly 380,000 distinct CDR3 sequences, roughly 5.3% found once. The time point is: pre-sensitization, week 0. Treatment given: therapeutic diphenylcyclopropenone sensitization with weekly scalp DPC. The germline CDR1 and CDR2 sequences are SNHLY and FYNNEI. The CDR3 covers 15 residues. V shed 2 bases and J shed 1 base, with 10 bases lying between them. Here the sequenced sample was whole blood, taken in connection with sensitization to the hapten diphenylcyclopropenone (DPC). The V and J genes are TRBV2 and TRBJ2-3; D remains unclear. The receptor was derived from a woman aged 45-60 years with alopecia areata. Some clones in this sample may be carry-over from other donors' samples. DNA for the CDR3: TGTGCCAGCAGTGAATACTCTCTCGGCACAGATACGCAGTATTTT. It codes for CASSEYSLGTDTQYF.